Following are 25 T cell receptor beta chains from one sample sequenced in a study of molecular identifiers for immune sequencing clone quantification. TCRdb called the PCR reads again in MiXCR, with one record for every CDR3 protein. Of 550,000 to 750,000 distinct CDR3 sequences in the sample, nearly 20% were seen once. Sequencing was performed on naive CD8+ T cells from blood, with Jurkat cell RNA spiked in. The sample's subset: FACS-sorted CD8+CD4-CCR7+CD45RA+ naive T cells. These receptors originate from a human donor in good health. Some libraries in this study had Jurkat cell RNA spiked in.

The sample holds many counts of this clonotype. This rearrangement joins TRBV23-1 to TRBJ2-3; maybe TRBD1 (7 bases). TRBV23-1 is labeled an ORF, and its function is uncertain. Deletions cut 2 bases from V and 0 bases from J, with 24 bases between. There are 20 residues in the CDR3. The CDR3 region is CASSQSKPRRGRKSTDTQYF. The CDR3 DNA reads TGCGCCAGCAGTCAAAGCAAGCCCAGGAGGGGGCGCAAGAGCACAGATACGCAGTATTTT.

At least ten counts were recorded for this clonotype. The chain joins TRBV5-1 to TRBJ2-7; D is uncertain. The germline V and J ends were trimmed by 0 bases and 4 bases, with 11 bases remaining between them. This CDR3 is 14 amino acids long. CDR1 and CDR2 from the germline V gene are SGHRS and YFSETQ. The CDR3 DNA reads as TGCGCCAGCAGCTTGGGGAACAATCCATACGAGCAGTACTTC. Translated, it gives CASSLGNNPYEQYF. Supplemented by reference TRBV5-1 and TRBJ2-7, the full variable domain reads KAGVTQTPRYLIKTRGQQVTLSCSPISGHRSVSWYQQTPGQGLQFLFEYFSETQRNKGNFPGRFSGRQFSNSRSEMNVSTLELGDSALYLCASSLGNNPYEQYFGPGTRLTVT.

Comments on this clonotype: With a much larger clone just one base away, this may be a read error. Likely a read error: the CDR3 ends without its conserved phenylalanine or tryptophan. The CDR3 protein is CASSLVSGPETQYS. DNA of the CDR3: TGTGCCAGCAGTTTAGTGTCCGGGCCGGAGACCCAGTACTCC. The chain combines TRBV12-3 or TRBV12-4 with TRBJ2-5; D ambiguous. V was trimmed by 1 base and J by 5 bases, leaving 11 bases between them. The CDR3 is 14 amino acids.

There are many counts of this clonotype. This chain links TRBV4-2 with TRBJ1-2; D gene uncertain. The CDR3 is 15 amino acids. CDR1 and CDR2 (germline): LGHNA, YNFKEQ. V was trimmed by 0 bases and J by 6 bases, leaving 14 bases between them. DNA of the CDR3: TGTGCCAGCAGCCAAGAGTTAACCCCCGGCGATGGCTACACCTTC. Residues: CASSQELTPGDGYTF.

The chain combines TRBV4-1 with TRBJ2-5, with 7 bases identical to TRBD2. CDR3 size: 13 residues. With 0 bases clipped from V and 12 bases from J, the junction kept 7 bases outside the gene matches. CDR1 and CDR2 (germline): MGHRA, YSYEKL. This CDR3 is CASSQETAAGEYF. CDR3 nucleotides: TGCGCCAGCAGCCAAGAGACGGCGGCGGGGGAGTACTTC.

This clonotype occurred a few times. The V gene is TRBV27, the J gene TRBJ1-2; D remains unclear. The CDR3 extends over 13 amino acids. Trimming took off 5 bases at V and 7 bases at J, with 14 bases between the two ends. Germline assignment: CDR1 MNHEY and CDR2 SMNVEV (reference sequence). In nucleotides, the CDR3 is TGTGCCAGCAGTCCCAGGTTAAAGCTTGGCTACACCTTC. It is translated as CASSPRLKLGYTF.

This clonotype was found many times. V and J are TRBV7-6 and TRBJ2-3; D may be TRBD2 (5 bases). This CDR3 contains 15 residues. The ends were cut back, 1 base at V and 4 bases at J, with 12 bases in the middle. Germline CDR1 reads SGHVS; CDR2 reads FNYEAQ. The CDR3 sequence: CASSLEAVWADTQYF. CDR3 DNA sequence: TGTGCCAGCAGCTTAGAAGCGGTTTGGGCAGATACGCAGTATTTT.

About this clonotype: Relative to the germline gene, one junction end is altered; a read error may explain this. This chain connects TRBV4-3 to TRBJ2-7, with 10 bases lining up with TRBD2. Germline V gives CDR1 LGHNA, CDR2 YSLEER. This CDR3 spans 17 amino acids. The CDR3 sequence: CAISQHSSGGLSYEQYF. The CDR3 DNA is TGCGCCATCAGCCAGCACTCTAGCGGGGGTTTGTCCTACGAGCAGTACTTC.

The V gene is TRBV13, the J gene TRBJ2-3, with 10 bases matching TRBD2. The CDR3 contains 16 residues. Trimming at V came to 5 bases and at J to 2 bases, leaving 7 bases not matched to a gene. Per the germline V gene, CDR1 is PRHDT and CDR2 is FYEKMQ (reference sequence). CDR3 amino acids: CASSPEGLADTDTQYF. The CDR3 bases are TGTGCCAGCAGCCCCGAAGGACTAGCGGACACAGATACGCAGTATTTT.

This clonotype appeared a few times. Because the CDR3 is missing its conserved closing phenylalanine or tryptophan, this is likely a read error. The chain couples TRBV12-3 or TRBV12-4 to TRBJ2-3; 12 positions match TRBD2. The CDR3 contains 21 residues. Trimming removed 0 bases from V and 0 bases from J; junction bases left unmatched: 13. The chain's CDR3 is CASSLAYTSGGSSGSTDTQYL. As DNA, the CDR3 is TGTGCCAGCAGTTTAGCCTACACTAGCGGGGGGAGCTCAGGGAGCACAGATACGCAGTATCTT.

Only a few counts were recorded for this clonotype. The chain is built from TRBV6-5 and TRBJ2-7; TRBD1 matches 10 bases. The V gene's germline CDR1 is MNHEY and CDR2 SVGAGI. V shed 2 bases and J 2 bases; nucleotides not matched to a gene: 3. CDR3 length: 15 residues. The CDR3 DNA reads TGTGCCAGCAGTTACGGACAGGGGGGGCCCTACGAGCAGTACTTC. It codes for CASSYGQGGPYEQYF.

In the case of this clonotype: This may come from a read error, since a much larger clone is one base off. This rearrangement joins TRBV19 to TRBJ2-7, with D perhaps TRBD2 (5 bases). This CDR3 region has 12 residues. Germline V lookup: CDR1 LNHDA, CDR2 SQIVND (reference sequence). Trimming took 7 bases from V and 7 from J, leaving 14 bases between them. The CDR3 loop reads CASIRVSGEQYF. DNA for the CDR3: TGTGCCAGTATCCGGGTCTCGGGGGAGCAGTACTTC.

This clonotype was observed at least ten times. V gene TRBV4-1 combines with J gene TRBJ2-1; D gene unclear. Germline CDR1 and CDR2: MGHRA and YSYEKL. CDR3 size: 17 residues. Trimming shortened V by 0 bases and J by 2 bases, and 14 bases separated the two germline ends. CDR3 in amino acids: CASSQDIGQLAYNEQFF. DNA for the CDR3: TGCGCCAGCAGCCAAGATATCGGGCAGCTCGCCTACAATGAGCAGTTCTTC.

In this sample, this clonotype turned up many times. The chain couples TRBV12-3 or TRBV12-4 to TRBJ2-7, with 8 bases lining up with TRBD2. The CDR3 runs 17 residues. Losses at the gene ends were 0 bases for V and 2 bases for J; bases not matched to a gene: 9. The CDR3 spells CASSLAVIAGNPYEQYF. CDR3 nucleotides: TGTGCCAGCAGTTTAGCGGTGATAGCGGGAAATCCCTACGAGCAGTACTTC.

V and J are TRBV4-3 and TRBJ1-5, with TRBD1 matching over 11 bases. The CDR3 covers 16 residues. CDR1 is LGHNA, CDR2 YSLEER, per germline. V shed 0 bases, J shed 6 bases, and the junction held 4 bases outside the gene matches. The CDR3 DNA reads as TGCGCCAGCAGCCAAGATATGGGACAGGGGGGTCAGCCCCAGCATTTT. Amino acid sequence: CASSQDMGQGGQPQHF.

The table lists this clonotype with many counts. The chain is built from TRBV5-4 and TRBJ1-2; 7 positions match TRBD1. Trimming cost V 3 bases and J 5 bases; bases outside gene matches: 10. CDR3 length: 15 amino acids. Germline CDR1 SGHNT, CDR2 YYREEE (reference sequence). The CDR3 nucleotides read TGTGCCAGCAGCTCCTGGGACAGTTACTTATATGGCTACACCTTC. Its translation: CASSSWDSYLYGYTF.

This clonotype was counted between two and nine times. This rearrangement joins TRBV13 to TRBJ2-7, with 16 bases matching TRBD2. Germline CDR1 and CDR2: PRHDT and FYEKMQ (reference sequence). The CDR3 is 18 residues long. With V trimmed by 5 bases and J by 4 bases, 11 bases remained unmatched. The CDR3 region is CASSPGTSGRAGRYEQYF. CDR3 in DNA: TGTGCCAGCAGCCCCGGGACTAGCGGGAGGGCCGGTCGGTACGAGCAGTACTTC. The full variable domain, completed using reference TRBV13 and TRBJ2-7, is AAGVIQSPRHLIKEKRETATLKCYPIPRHDTVYWYQQGPGQDPQFLISFYEKMQSDKGSIPDRFSAQQFSDYHSELNMSSLELGDSALYFCASSPGTSGRAGRYEQYFGPGTRLTVT.

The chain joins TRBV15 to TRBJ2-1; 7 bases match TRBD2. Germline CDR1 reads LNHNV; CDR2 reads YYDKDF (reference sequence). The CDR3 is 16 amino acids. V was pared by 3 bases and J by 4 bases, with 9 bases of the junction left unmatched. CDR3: CATSSRASGMYNEQFF. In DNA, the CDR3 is TGTGCCACCAGCAGTCGGGCTAGCGGTATGTACAATGAGCAGTTCTTC.

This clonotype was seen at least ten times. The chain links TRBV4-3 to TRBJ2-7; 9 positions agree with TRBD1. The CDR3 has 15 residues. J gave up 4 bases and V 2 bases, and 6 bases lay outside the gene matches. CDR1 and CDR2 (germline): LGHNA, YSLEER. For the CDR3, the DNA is TGCGCCAGCAGCCAATCGGCACAGGGGGCTTACGAGCAGTACTTC. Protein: CASSQSAQGAYEQYF.

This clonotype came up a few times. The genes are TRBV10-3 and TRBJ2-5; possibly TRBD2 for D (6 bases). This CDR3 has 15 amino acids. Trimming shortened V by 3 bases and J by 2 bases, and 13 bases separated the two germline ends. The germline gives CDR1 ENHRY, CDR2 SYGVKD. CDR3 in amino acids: CAISDRSSGQETQYF. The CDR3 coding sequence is TGTGCCATCAGTGATCGTTCCAGCGGGCAAGAGACCCAGTACTTC.

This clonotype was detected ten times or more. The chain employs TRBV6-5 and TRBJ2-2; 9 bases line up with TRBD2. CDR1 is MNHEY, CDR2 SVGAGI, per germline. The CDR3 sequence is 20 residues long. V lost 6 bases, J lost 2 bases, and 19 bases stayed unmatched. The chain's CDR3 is CASSRSAGAGGPLNTGELFF. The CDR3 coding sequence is TGTGCCAGCAGCCGGTCCGCTGGAGCGGGAGGCCCACTAAACACCGGGGAGCTGTTTTTT.

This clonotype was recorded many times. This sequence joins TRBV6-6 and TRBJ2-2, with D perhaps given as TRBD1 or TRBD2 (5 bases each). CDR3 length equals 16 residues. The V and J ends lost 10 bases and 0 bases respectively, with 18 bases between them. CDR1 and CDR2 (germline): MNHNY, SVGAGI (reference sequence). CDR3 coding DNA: TGTGCCAACATAGACCGGGACGACTCGAACACCGGGGAGCTGTTTTTT. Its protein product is CANIDRDDSNTGELFF.

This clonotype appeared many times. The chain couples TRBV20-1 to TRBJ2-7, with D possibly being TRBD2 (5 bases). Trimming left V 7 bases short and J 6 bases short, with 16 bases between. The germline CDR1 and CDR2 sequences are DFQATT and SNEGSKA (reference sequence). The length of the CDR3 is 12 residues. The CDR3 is CSVEAMGSEQYF. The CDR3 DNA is TGCAGTGTAGAAGCGATGGGGAGCGAGCAGTACTTC.

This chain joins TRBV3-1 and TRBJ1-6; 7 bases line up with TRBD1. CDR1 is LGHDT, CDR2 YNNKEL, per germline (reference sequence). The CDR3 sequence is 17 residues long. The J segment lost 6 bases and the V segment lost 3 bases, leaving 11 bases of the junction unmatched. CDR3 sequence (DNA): TGTGCCAGCAGCCATTTCCCAGGGGGGGGGTGTAATTCACCCCTCCACTTT. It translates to CASSHFPGGGCNSPLHF. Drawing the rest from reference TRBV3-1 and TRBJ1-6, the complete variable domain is DTAVSQTPKYLVTQMGNDKSIKCEQNLGHDTMYWYKQDSKKFLKIMFSYNNKELIINETVPNRFSPKSPDKAHLNLHINSLELGDSAVYFCASSHFPGGGCNSPLHFGNGTRLTVT.

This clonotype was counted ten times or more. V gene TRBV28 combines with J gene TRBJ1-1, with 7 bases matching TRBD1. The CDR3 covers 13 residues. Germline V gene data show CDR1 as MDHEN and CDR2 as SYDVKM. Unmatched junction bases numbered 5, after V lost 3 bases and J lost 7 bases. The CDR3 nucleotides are TGTGCCAGCAGTTTGGTCGGACAGGTTGAAGCTTTCTTT. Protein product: CASSLVGQVEAFF.